One and the same sample provided the 6 T cell receptor beta chains below, sequenced in a study of control samples from healthy donors and cancer patients. Here immunoSEQ multiplex PCR was the method, and the copy in TCRdb shows in-frame clones only, minus some. The sample includes 120,000 or so clones, roughly nine tenths of them seen just once. Sequencing used blood. Receptors originate from a man younger than 30 in good health.

The chain links TRBV5-3 to TRBJ2-5, with D tentatively TRBD1 (5 bases). TRBV5-3 is an open reading frame, and its role is uncertain. CDR3 length: 16 amino acids. Trimming removed 9 bases from V and 2 bases from J, with 23 bases in between. The CDR3: CATSVGVRCCQETQYF. The CDR3 DNA is TGTGCCACGTCCGTAGGGGTTAGGTGTTGTCAAGAGACCCAGTACTTC.

V usage is TRBV28 and J usage is TRBJ1-2; D is ambiguous. Germline loops: CDR1 MDHEN, CDR2 SYDVKM. The germline V and J ends were trimmed by 2 bases and 3 bases, with 16 bases remaining between them. This CDR3 is built from 16 residues. Here the CDR3 reads CASSLEAYNWYYGYTF. The CDR3 coding sequence is TGTGCCAGCAGTTTAGAAGCATATAATTGGTACTATGGCTACACCTTC.

The rearrangement uses TRBV2 and TRBJ1-1; D remains ambiguous. CDR1 SNHLY and CDR2 FYNNEI come from the germline V gene. This CDR3 is built from 13 residues. V was shortened by 1 base and J by 11 bases, with 14 bases between the two germline ends. CDR3 coding DNA: TGTGCCAGCAGTGAAGACCTTCCAGGTAGGGCTTTCTTT. It codes for CASSEDLPGRAFF.

This chain connects TRBV25-1 to TRBJ1-6, with a tentative D call TRBD1 (5 bases). Per the germline V gene, CDR1 is MGHDK and CDR2 is SYGVNS. Trimming stripped 8 bases from V and 7 bases from J, with 18 bases between. The CDR3 consists of 15 residues. CDR3 region: CASEPLGQLNSPLHF. CDR3 DNA: TGTGCCAGCGAGCCCCTGGGGCAGCTAAATTCACCCCTCCACTTT.

The chain joins TRBV10-2 to TRBJ2-2; TRBD1 aligns across 7 bases. V was pared by 6 bases and J by 5 bases, with 3 bases of the junction left unmatched. The CDR3 covers 13 residues. In germline, CDR1 is WSHSY, CDR2 SAAADI. The chain's CDR3 is CASRATGTGELFF. The CDR3 coding sequence is TGCGCCAGCAGGGCGACAGGGACCGGGGAGCTGTTTTTT.

This sequence joins TRBV19 and TRBJ2-3, with a possible D match to TRBD1 (6 bases). Germline CDR1 and CDR2: LNHDA and SQIVND (reference sequence). The germline V and J ends were trimmed by 6 bases and 7 bases, with 17 bases remaining between them. There are 14 residues in the CDR3. CDR3 residues: CASSRGFIKNTQYF. For the CDR3, the DNA is TGTGCCAGTAGCAGGGGCTTTATAAAAAATACGCAGTATTTT.